This TCR beta chain was captured in a study of blood T cell repertoires in COVID-19. Study-level background: The United States, Italy and Spain were the sources of the acute and convalescent COVID-19 samples. PBMCs, B-cell-depleted T cells, or T cells were the source of the cDNA or gDNA that made up the material.

Authors' data handling: Amplifying reference gene primers gave estimates of nucleated cell counts. Only in-frame clones appear in the TCRdb table, and some are missing; sequencing was by immunoSEQ multiplex PCR. V and J calls and clone size are as listed in that table; D and trimming were resolved from the DNA. The sample shows some 210,000 clones, almost 85% of them seen only once. CDR1 SGHRS and CDR2 YFSETQ come from the germline V gene. The CDR3 is made up of 17 amino acids. The ends lost 4 bases at V and 0 bases at J; junction bases unmatched: 4. The clonotype originates from a woman aged 70-85 years with active or convalescent COVID-19. Sequencing was done on a sample of peripheral blood. The V and J genes are TRBV5-1 and TRBJ2-2; 12 bases align to TRBD1. The CDR3 here is CASSPGQGAPNTGELFF. The CDR3 DNA reads as TGCGCCAGCAGCCCGGGACAGGGGGCTCCGAACACCGGGGAGCTGTTTTTT.